This T cell receptor beta chain was retrieved from a study of T cell responses to AZD1222 COVID-19 vaccine. Study outcomes and limitations: The donor cohort was predominantly white British with a female majority, and clonal diversity may have been underestimated.

This CDR3 comprises 16 residues. V was trimmed by 5 bases and J by 8 bases, leaving 19 bases between them. The germline V gene has CDR1 LGHDT and CDR2 YNNKEL (reference sequence). Profiled with immunoSEQ multiplex PCR; TCRdb holds only in-frame clones, not every one. The top ten hold more than 1.5% of the sample, which has roughly 180,000 clones, about 93% seen once. As concerns this clone: What it binds is unknown.

This chain links TRBV3-1 (or the pseudogene TRBV3-2) with TRBJ1-6, with a weak D call TRBD1 (5 bases). Sequences were derived from peripheral blood, sampled 28 days after the second AZD1222 dose. This clonotype was sampled from an adult who received the AZD1222 COVID-19 vaccine. The CDR3 nucleotides read TGTGCCAGCAGCATGGGAGGGGACGCGGGATATTCACCCCTCCACTTT. Translation gives CASSMGGDAGYSPLHF.